This TCR beta chain was observed in a study of cytomegalovirus exposure and HLA in healthy donors. Study-level information: Inside one of the first data releases sat around 80 million unique TCRs taken from HLA-typed donors.

Comments on this clone: Mismatch with germline at one junction end may stem from a read error.

Germline values: CDR1 MDHEN, CDR2 SYDVKM. The CDR3 length is 14 residues. Primers for the PCR totalled 60 Vbeta and 13 Jbeta. The method was immunoSEQ multiplex PCR; TCRdb's version includes in-frame clones alone and lacks a portion of them. The data hold some 100,000 clones, with 65% to 75% observed a single time. Though probably carrying unrecorded immune exposures, donors were nominally healthy at sampling. This TCR was recovered from a female donor in good health and CMV-seropositive. Sample: PBMCs. This chain links TRBV28 with TRBJ1-5, with TRBD1 identical over 7 bases. The CDR3 bases are TGTGCCGGCAGATCCGGACAGGTCCGGGAGCCCCAGCATTTT. Amino acid sequence: CAGRSGQVREPQHF.